This T cell receptor beta chain was sequenced in a study of CD8 T cell repertoires and HIV-1 epitope variants. Study background: Separate wells received one of Twenty-five Gag or Nef variant peptides. Equal numbers of autologous T cell-negative cells presented antigen to enriched T cells. Findings and caveats of the study: Of about nine antigen-specific beta clonotypes, more than 5 appeared to cross-react with escape variants. Nef KF9 drew five clonotypes and HW9 one, without TAALDMSHF responses.

As to this clone: What it binds is unknown.

The CDR3 sequence is 15 residues long. Looked up from germline, CDR1 is MNHEY and CDR2 is SMNVEV (reference sequence). V lost 5 bases, J lost 0 bases, and 14 bases lay in between. Sequencing used immunoSEQ multiplex PCR; TCRdb keeps in-frame clones, though not all of them. This sample has under 5,500 clones, with approximately 61% found just once. The specimen sequenced was cultured CD8+ T cells derived from PBMCs. This rearrangement joins TRBV27 to TRBJ2-7; D gene uncertain. The clonotype originates from a male donor with HIV. In DNA, the CDR3 is TGTGCCAGCAGTCCCCTTACGGATAGCTCCTACGAGCAGTACTTC. Translated: CASSPLTDSSYEQYF.